This TCR beta chain was recorded in a study of blood T cell repertoires in COVID-19. The wider study: Whether acute or convalescent, the COVID-19 samples came from the United States, Italy and Spain. PBMCs, B-cell-depleted T cells, or T cells provided the cDNA or gDNA that made up the material.

Germline trimming cut 0 bases from V and 7 bases from J; bases unmatched to any gene: 6. Germline CDR1 and CDR2: WSHSY and SAAADI. CDR3 length: 16 residues. Original handling: By means of reference gene primer amplification, nucleated cell counts were estimated. Libraries were prepared by immunoSEQ multiplex PCR; TCRdb keeps only in-frame clonotypes and omits some of them. D and trimming come from the DNA, and the V and J calls and clone size come from that table. The sample yields over 100,000 clones, under 90% seen once. The clonotype originates from a woman aged 45-65 years with acute or convalescent COVID-19. The chain is built from TRBV10-2 and TRBJ2-1; TRBD2 agrees at 10 bases. Sample: peripheral blood. CDR3 residues: CASSESRAGGQNEQFF. CDR3 DNA: TGCGCCAGCAGTGAGTCGCGAGCGGGGGGGCAGAATGAGCAGTTCTTC.